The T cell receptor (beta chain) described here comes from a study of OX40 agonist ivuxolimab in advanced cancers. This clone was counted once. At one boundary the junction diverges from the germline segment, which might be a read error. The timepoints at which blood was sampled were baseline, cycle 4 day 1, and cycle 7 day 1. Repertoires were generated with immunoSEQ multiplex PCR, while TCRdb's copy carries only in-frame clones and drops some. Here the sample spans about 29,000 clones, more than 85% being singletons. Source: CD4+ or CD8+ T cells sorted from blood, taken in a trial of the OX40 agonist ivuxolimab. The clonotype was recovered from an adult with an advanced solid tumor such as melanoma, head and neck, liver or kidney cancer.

CDR3 nucleotides: TGCAGTGCTTCCAAGGACGGACCAAGGCTCTTC. This gives the protein CSASKDGPRLF. The genes are TRBV20-1 and TRBJ2-1; the D is unclear. This CDR3 comprises 11 residues. Germline CDR1 is DFQATT and CDR2 is SNEGSKA (reference sequence).